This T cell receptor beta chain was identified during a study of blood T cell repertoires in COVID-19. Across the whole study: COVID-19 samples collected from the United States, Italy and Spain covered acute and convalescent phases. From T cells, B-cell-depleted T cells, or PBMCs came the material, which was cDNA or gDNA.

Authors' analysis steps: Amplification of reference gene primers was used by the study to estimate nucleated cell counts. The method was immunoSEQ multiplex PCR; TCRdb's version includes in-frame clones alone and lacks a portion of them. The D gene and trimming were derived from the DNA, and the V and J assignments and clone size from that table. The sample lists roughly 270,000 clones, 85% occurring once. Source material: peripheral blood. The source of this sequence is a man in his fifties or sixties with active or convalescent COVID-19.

In DNA form, the CDR3 reads TGTGCCAGCAGCGGCACGGGAACCCACAATGAGCAGTTCTTC. Its translation: CASSGTGTHNEQFF. The J gene is TRBJ2-1, the V gene TRBV5-6; TRBD2 might be the D (5 bases). V was clipped by 4 bases and J by 5 bases, with 13 bases between them. Germline V gene sequence: CDR1 SGHDT, CDR2 YYEEEE. CDR3 length equals 14 residues.